The rows below give T cell receptor beta chains drawn from one sample of a study of T cells after yellow fever vaccination. MiXCR, run by TCRdb on the 5' RACE reads, gives a single entry per CDR3 protein. The sample includes more than 90,000 distinct CDR3 sequences, 5.5% to 8% of them seen just once. The material sequenced was CD4+ T cells sorted from PBMCs, taken about 41 days after the first yellow fever vaccination. The receptors derive from a man aged 18 to 30 who received the YFV17D yellow fever vaccine. The CDR3 runs from the conserved cysteine through the conserved F or W. The order of the fields is CDR3 length, J gene, V gene, CDR3 protein.

14	TRBJ1-1	TRBV20-1	CSAASPTRNTEAFF
17	TRBJ2-1	TRBV5-1	CASSLRTAGGRYNEQFF
15	TRBJ2-3	TRBV6-4	CASSESGGATDTQYF
15	TRBJ2-5	TRBV20-1	CSARGASGSQETQYF
22	TRBJ2-6	TRBV12-5	CASGLVNRIGPGALSGANVLTF
16	TRBJ2-2	TRBV5-1	CASSLLSGGLNGELFF
18	TRBJ2-3	TRBV5-1	CASSLQRGGLGSTDTQYF
15	TRBJ2-3	TRBV11-2	CASSLRQGKGNTQYF
11	TRBJ2-5	TRBV5-1	CASRDRETQYF
14	TRBJ2-1	TRBV11-2	CASSFGTGNTQQFF
14	TRBJ1-3	TRBV7-2	CASSRDRNGNTIYF
14	TRBJ1-5	TRBV5-1	CASSAQGGNQPQHF
13	TRBJ1-2	TRBV7-2	CASSLDSAYGYTF
15	TRBJ1-5	TRBV5-6	CASSLGRGRHQPQHF
13	TRBJ2-1	TRBV19	CASGQGQDNEQFF
13	TRBJ1-2	TRBV6-1	CASNEALGGGYTF
14	TRBJ1-1	TRBV7-2	CASSLGGGWTEAFF